The next 21 T cell receptor beta chains were all read from a single sample in a study of blood T cell repertoires in COVID-19. Assay used: immunoSEQ multiplex PCR; TCRdb lists only in-frame clones, some missing. Of some 70,000 clones listed, 73% are singletons. Input material: peripheral blood. The receptors come from a man between 60 and 70 years old with acute or convalescent COVID-19.

This chain links TRBV6-4 with TRBJ1-1, with no clear D. The germline V gene has CDR1 MRHNA and CDR2 SNTAGT. There are 15 residues in the CDR3. Trimming removed 5 bases from V and 0 bases from J, with 13 bases in between. The chain's CDR3 is CASSPDAGLNTEAFF. The CDR3 region has the DNA TGTGCCAGCAGTCCCGATGCCGGTTTGAACACTGAAGCTTTCTTT.

V gene TRBV6-1 combines with J gene TRBJ1-6; no clear D. Germline-derived CDR1 and CDR2 are MNHNS and SASEGT. Trimming left V 3 bases short and J 8 bases short, with 11 bases between. This CDR3 spans 14 amino acids. This CDR3 is CASSEVAEDSPLHF. CDR3 bases: TGTGCCAGCAGTGAGGTGGCGGAAGATTCACCCCTCCACTTT.

This chain joins TRBV24-1 and TRBJ2-5, with TRBD1 matching over 10 bases. The V gene's germline CDR1 is KGHDR and CDR2 SFDVKD. With V trimmed by 3 bases and J by 5 bases, 17 bases remained unmatched. The CDR3 totals 19 residues. The CDR3 region has the DNA TGTGCCACCAGTGATGTTAGTCCCGGGACAGGGGTGAAATTGGAGACCCAGTACTTC. Its translation is CATSDVSPGTGVKLETQYF.

This rearrangement joins TRBV7-3 to TRBJ2-1; 9 bases are a match to TRBD2. V lost 2 bases, J lost 9 bases, and 5 bases stayed unmatched. Germline V lookup: CDR1 SGHTA, CDR2 FQGTGA. The CDR3 is made up of 14 amino acids. CDR3 amino acids: CASSLSASGVEQFF. The CDR3 DNA is TGTGCCAGCAGCTTATCGGCTAGCGGGGTTGAGCAGTTCTTC. The variable domain in full, completed from reference TRBV7-3 and TRBJ2-1, reads GAGVSQTPSNKVTEKGKYVELRCDPISGHTALYWYRQSLGQGPEFLIYFQGTGAADDSGLPNDRFFAVRPEGSVSTLKIQRTERGDSAVYLCASSLSASGVEQFFGPGTRLTVL.

The V and J genes are TRBV7-2 and TRBJ2-2; TRBD1 agrees at 8 bases. This CDR3 comprises 13 residues. V shed 3 bases and J 7 bases; nucleotides not matched to a gene: 1. Looked up from germline, CDR1 is SGHTA and CDR2 is FQGNSA. The CDR3 DNA reads TGTGCCAGCAGCTTTGGACAGGGCGGGGAGCTGTTTTTT. Amino acids: CASSFGQGGELFF.

V and J are TRBV6-4 and TRBJ2-2; 7 positions agree with TRBD2. Per the germline V gene, CDR1 is MRHNA and CDR2 is SNTAGT. CDR3 length: 15 residues. Unmatched junction bases numbered 6, after V lost 2 bases and J lost 6 bases. CDR3 coding DNA: TGTGCCAGCAGTGACGGGAGGGGTAAAGCCGGGGAGCTGTTTTTT. It encodes CASSDGRGKAGELFF.

The CDR3 DNA follows: TGTGCCAGTTCTAGACAGCTGAGCTCCTACGAGCAGTACTTC. This sequence encodes CASSRQLSSYEQYF. The chain links TRBV19 to TRBJ2-7; possible D gene TRBD1, 5 bases. The V gene's germline CDR1 is LNHDA and CDR2 SQIVND (reference sequence). CDR3 length: 14 amino acids. Trimming took off 8 bases at V and 0 bases at J, with 14 bases between the two ends.

The chain links TRBV11-1 to TRBJ2-5, with 11 bases matching TRBD2. The CDR3 consists of 15 residues. J lost 2 bases, V lost 5 bases, and 4 bases had no gene match. CDR1 SGHAT and CDR2 FQDESV come from the germline V gene (reference sequence). The chain's CDR3 is CASSKLAGAQETQYF. CDR3 sequence (DNA): TGTGCCAGCAGCAAACTAGCGGGGGCTCAAGAGACCCAGTACTTC.

The chain combines TRBV6-1 with TRBJ1-1; no clear D. V lost 0 bases, J lost 5 bases, and 4 bases lay in between. CDR3 length equals 12 residues. Germline V gene lookup returns CDR1 MNHNS and CDR2 SASEGT. This CDR3 reads CASSEASTEAFF. DNA for the CDR3: TGTGCCAGCAGTGAAGCTAGTACTGAAGCTTTCTTT.

The sample holds a few counts of this clone. The chain links TRBV28 to TRBJ1-3; TRBD1 might be the D (5 bases). The CDR3 covers 16 residues. Per the germline V gene, CDR1 is MDHEN and CDR2 is SYDVKM. Trimming stripped 3 bases from V and 0 bases from J, with 12 bases between. The CDR3, as DNA: TGTGCCAGCAGTTTTCAGGGATCGGGCTCTGGAAACACCATATATTTT. It encodes CASSFQGSGSGNTIYF.

The rearrangement links TRBV9 to TRBJ1-3; D possibly corresponds to TRBD1 (6 bases). The CDR3 totals 16 residues. V dropped 4 bases and J dropped 1 base, with 15 bases sitting between them. Germline lookup yields CDR1 SGDLS and CDR2 YYNGEE. The CDR3 here is CASSRNWDKSGNTIYF. CDR3 bases: TGTGCCAGCAGCCGGAATTGGGACAAGTCTGGAAACACCATATATTTT.

V gene TRBV5-1 combines with J gene TRBJ2-7; 11 bases fit TRBD1. Germline assignment: CDR1 SGHRS and CDR2 YFSETQ. The CDR3 is 15 amino acids. The J segment lost 4 bases and the V segment lost 0 bases, leaving 3 bases of the junction unmatched. The CDR3 here is CASSLAGTGGYEQYF. CDR3 nucleotides: TGCGCCAGCAGCTTGGCCGGGACAGGGGGTTACGAGCAGTACTTC. Complete variable domain (other parts from reference TRBV5-1 and TRBJ2-7): KAGVTQTPRYLIKTRGQQVTLSCSPISGHRSVSWYQQTPGQGLQFLFEYFSETQRNKGNFPGRFSGRQFSNSRSEMNVSTLELGDSALYLCASSLAGTGGYEQYFGPGTRLTVT.

The V and J genes are TRBV19 and TRBJ1-4; TRBD1 is a possible D gene (6 bases). Trimming took 5 bases from V and 5 from J, leaving 15 bases between them. The length of the CDR3 is 15 residues. Germline V gene sequence: CDR1 LNHDA, CDR2 SQIVND (reference sequence). The CDR3 DNA is TGTGCCAGTAGTCCCTGGGACACGCCCAATGAAAAACTGTTTTTT. The encoded protein is CASSPWDTPNEKLFF.

This chain joins TRBV2 and TRBJ2-2; 7 bases are shared with TRBD2. There are 16 residues in the CDR3. Unmatched junction bases numbered 6, after V lost 4 bases and J lost 1 base. Germline CDR1 reads SNHLY; CDR2 reads FYNNEI. DNA of the CDR3: TGTGCCAGCAGTGTAGGAGCGGGAATGAACACCGGGGAGCTGTTTTTT. It encodes CASSVGAGMNTGELFF.

The chain employs TRBV5-1 and TRBJ2-5; possibly TRBD2 for D (5 bases). The CDR3 is 14 amino acids. The V end lost 4 bases, the J end lost 4 bases, and 14 bases lay between the germline ends. The germline V gene encodes CDR1 SGHRS and CDR2 YFSETQ. CDR3 amino acids: CASSVTSFGETQYF. CDR3 DNA sequence: TGCGCCAGCAGCGTAACTAGTTTCGGAGAGACCCAGTACTTC.

At least ten counts were recorded for this clone. The gene calls are TRBV10-1 and TRBJ2-1; D may be TRBD1 (6 bases). The CDR3 has 15 residues. The germline V gene has CDR1 WNHNN and CDR2 SYGVQD (reference sequence). The V gene lost 5 bases and the J gene lost 1 base, with 12 bases spanning the gap. CDR3 in DNA: TGCGCCAGCAGTCGTAGTAGGGGGTCCTACAATGAGCAGTTCTTC. Translation: CASSRSRGSYNEQFF.

The chain combines TRBV18 with TRBJ2-2, with 9 bases that match TRBD1. CDR3 size: 15 residues. Trimming cost V 4 bases and J 3 bases; bases outside gene matches: 3. The germline CDR1 and CDR2 sequences are KGHSH and LQKENI. CDR3 nucleotides: TGTGCCAGCTCACAACGGACAGGGGACACCGGGGAGCTGTTTTTT. This codes for CASSQRTGDTGELFF. Full variable domain (outside the CDR3, taken from reference TRBV18 and TRBJ2-2): NAGVMQNPRHLVRRRGQEARLRCSPMKGHSHVYWYRQLPEEGLKFMVYLQKENIIDESGMPKERFSAEFPKEGPSILRIQQVVRGDSAAYFCASSQRTGDTGELFFGEGSRLTVL.

V usage is TRBV10-1 and J usage is TRBJ2-3; no clear D. Trimming pared 6 bases from V and 1 base from J, leaving 11 bases between. The germline gives CDR1 WNHNN, CDR2 SYGVQD (reference sequence). CDR3 length: 14 amino acids. The CDR3 sequence is CASSETIRTDTQYF. CDR3 DNA sequence: TGCGCCAGCAGCGAGACAATCCGCACAGATACGCAGTATTTT.

This CDR3 reads CSVVSGYTEAFF. CDR3 sequence (DNA): TGCAGCGTTGTATCCGGGTACACTGAAGCTTTCTTT. The V and J genes are TRBV29-1 and TRBJ1-1; D gene ambiguous. The germline gives CDR1 SQVTM, CDR2 ANQGSEA. Trimming shortened V by 4 bases and J by 3 bases, and 9 bases separated the two germline ends. The CDR3 has 12 amino acids.

Only one count was recorded for this clone. This chain uses TRBV5-5 with TRBJ1-1, with TRBD1 identical over 7 bases. This CDR3 contains 15 residues. CDR1 and CDR2 (germline): SGHKS, YYEKEE (reference sequence). V lost 5 bases to trimming and J lost 1 base; unmatched junction nucleotides: 8. The CDR3, as DNA: TGTGCCAGCAGTAAGACAGGGACACGGAACACTGAAGCTTTCTTT. This sequence encodes CASSKTGTRNTEAFF.

The chain links TRBV5-8 to TRBJ2-1, with 7 bases lining up with TRBD2. J gave up 6 bases and V 3 bases, and 3 bases lay outside the gene matches. Germline V gene data show CDR1 as SGHTS and CDR2 as YDEGEE. The CDR3 sequence is 13 residues long. As DNA, the CDR3 is TGTGCCAGCAGCTGGACTAGGGGCAATGAGCAGTTCTTC. This sequence encodes CASSWTRGNEQFF.